The subject of this entry is one T cell receptor (beta chain). Its cognate antigen is unknown. A much more abundant neighbour one base away suggests this may be a read error. No conserved phenylalanine or tryptophan ends this CDR3, so it is likely a read error. This entry is derived from a study of tumor-infiltrating lymphocytes in primary liver carcinoma. Across the whole study: The patients, men and women alike, were aged 30 to 69 years. Whole-study results and caveats: Significantly greater top-250-clone fractions characterized tumors relative to blood (p = 0.039).

V lost 5 bases and J 6 bases, leaving 14 bases between the germline ends. Germline V gene data show CDR1 as SGHAT and CDR2 as FQNNGV. The CDR3 is 13 residues long. Co-extracted RNA and DNA came from roughly 21-30 mg of unsorted bulk tissue. Primary liver carcinoma in the patients was surgically resected. The patients lived with chronic HBV infection and had not yet received any treatment. Using a constant-region primer together with ProtoScript II reverse transcriptase, TCR beta cDNA was made from 450 to 600 ng of total RNA. A slightly modified ARM-PCR protocol with three nested multiplex PCR rounds produced these TCR beta libraries. The opening two PCR rounds, around 9 cycles each, paired TRBV1-TRBV30 forward primers with a C-beta reverse primer. From the multiplex PCR reads, TCRdb called clonotypes with MiXCR, one entry per CDR3 protein. Of tens of thousands of distinct CDR3 sequences listed, over 75% were seen once; the top ten hold over 35%.

The V gene is TRBV11-2, the J gene TRBJ2-7, with D unclear. The origin of this receptor is a woman aged 25 to 39 with primary liver carcinoma and hepatitis B virus infection. The sequenced material came from liver tumor tissue from sampling region 1. Noted subset: tumor region T1, superior pole. The CDR3 DNA reads as TGTGCCAGCAGCCCCTCGAATACGGGCGAGCAGTACCTC. Residues: CASSPSNTGEQYL.